The T cell receptor beta chain described here comes from a study of blood T cell repertoires in COVID-19. The method was immunoSEQ multiplex PCR; TCRdb's version includes in-frame clones alone and lacks a portion of them. The sample holds fewer than 150,000 clones; approximately 80% are singletons and the top ten take about 17%. Sample: peripheral blood. The TCR comes from a woman between 45 and 60 years old with acute or convalescent COVID-19.

Here the CDR3 reads CASSEALRVEQYF. As DNA, the CDR3 is TGTGCCAGTAGTGAAGCTCTCAGGGTTGAGCAGTACTTC. The chain is built from TRBV19 and TRBJ2-7; TRBD1 is a possible D gene (5 bases). V was shortened by 5 bases and J by 7 bases, with 15 bases between the two germline ends. Germline loops: CDR1 LNHDA, CDR2 SQIVND (reference sequence). The CDR3 runs 13 residues. Full variable domain (missing parts from reference TRBV19 and TRBJ2-7): DGGITQSPKYLFRKEGQNVTLSCEQNLNHDAMYWYRQDPGQGLRLIYYSQIVNDFQKGDIAEGYSVSREKKESFPLTVTSAQKNPTAFYLCASSEALRVEQYFGPGTRLTVT.